Each of the 27 T cell receptor beta chains below was sequenced from the same sample in a study of cytomegalovirus exposure and HLA in healthy donors. In the PCR, 60 Vbeta and 13 Jbeta primers were used. Using immunoSEQ multiplex PCR, the repertoire was profiled, and TCRdb retains in-frame clones only, with some absent. Altogether 150,000 to 200,000 clones are present, 78% being singletons, with the ten largest covering roughly 13%. Sequenced input: PBMCs. Source of these receptors: a woman aged 45-59 years in good health and CMV-seropositive.

This clone has only a few counts. V and J are TRBV5-5 and TRBJ1-1; no definite D call. CDR1 is SGHKS and CDR2 is YYEKEE in the germline V gene (reference sequence). The CDR3 covers 11 residues. The germline V and J ends were trimmed by 4 bases and 7 bases, with 8 bases remaining between them. The CDR3 protein is CASSLKIEAFF. The CDR3 DNA reads as TGTGCCAGCAGCCTAAAAATTGAAGCTTTCTTT. Based on the CDR3 plus reference TRBV5-5 and TRBJ1-1, the full variable domain is DAGVTQSPTHLIKTRGQQVTLRCSPISGHKSVSWYQQVLGQGPQFIFQYYEKEERGRGNFPDRFSARQFPNYSSELNVNALLLGDSALYLCASSLKIEAFFGQGTRLTVV.

This clone was observed once. The V call is TRBV5-1, the J call TRBJ2-1, with TRBD2 matching over 8 bases. The CDR3 length is 16 residues. CDR1 is SGHRS, CDR2 YFSETQ, per germline. V dropped 3 bases and J dropped 6; count of bases not matched to a gene: 11. In DNA, the CDR3 is TGCGCCAGCAGCTCCCGGGCAGGACTAGCCGGCAATGAGCAGTTCTTC. Protein sequence: CASSSRAGLAGNEQFF.

CDR3 DNA: TGTGCCATCAGTGACCGGGACAGGGGGCGCAGTAATCAGCCCCAGCATTTT. Translated: CAISDRDRGRSNQPQHF. The chain is built from TRBV10-3 and TRBJ1-5; the match to TRBD1 covers 12 bases. The ends lost 3 bases at V and 4 bases at J; junction bases unmatched: 7. From germline, CDR1 is ENHRY and CDR2 SYGVKD. The CDR3 totals 17 residues.

The chain employs TRBV4-1 and TRBJ2-3; TRBD2 matches 9 bases. Germline V gives CDR1 MGHRA, CDR2 YSYEKL. Losses at the gene ends were 0 bases for V and 4 bases for J; bases not matched to a gene: 8. This CDR3 comprises 17 residues. For the CDR3, the DNA is TGCGCCAGCAGCCAAGAGAAAGGGACTAGCAATTCAGATACGCAGTATTTT. Its translation: CASSQEKGTSNSDTQYF.

The gene calls are TRBV1 and TRBJ1-5; TRBD1 is the table's D call and was not checked against the DNA. TRBV1 is described as a pseudogene. This CDR3 is built from 14 residues. The CDR3 spells CTSRKGASGQPQHF. The CDR3 DNA reads TGCACCAGCAGAAAGGGGGCGTCGGGTCAGCCCCAGCATTTT.

The chain carries TRBV11-2 and TRBJ2-1; 9 bases agree with TRBD2. The CDR3 is 17 residues long. The V gene's germline CDR1 is SGHAT and CDR2 FQNNGV. V lost 4 bases and J lost 0; bases outside the gene matches: 7. The CDR3 sequence: CASSSLAGESSYNEQFF. CDR3 DNA: TGTGCCAGCAGCTCTTTAGCGGGGGAAAGCTCCTACAATGAGCAGTTCTTC.

This chain uses TRBV5-6 with TRBJ1-2, with D possibly being TRBD1 (5 bases). Germline CDR1 is SGHDT and CDR2 is YYEEEE. The CDR3 consists of 18 residues. V lost 0 bases to trimming and J lost 0 bases, with 18 bases between them. Here the CDR3 reads CASSLGLTAFTSNYGYTF. In DNA form, the CDR3 reads TGTGCCAGCAGCTTGGGTTTGACAGCATTCACTTCTAACTATGGCTACACCTTC.

The V and J genes are TRBV12-2 and TRBJ1-6; the listed D gene, TRBD1, was not tested against the DNA. TRBV12-2 is termed a pseudogene. The CDR3 runs to 14 residues. CDR3 protein: CASRLGDRDSPLHF. In DNA form, the CDR3 reads TGTGCAAGTCGCTTAGGGGACAGAGATTCACCCCTCCACTTT.

The V gene is TRBV7-3, the J gene TRBJ2-2; a possible D gene is TRBD1 (6 bases). CDR3 length equals 18 residues. V shed 5 bases and J shed 0 bases, with 19 bases lying between them. The V gene's germline CDR1 is SGHTA and CDR2 FQGTGA. DNA of the CDR3: TGTGCCAGCAGCCGGGACACCTTGCCCCCACCGAACACCGGGGAGCTGTTTTTT. This gives the protein CASSRDTLPPPNTGELFF. Together with reference TRBV7-3 and TRBJ2-2, the CDR3 gives the full variable domain: GAGVSQTPSNKVTEKGKYVELRCDPISGHTALYWYRQSLGQGPEFLIYFQGTGAADDSGLPNDRFFAVRPEGSVSTLKIQRTERGDSAVYLCASSRDTLPPPNTGELFFGEGSRLTVL.

The gene calls are TRBV7-6 and TRBJ1-6; D may be TRBD1 (6 bases). The CDR3 covers 15 residues. Germline lookup yields CDR1 SGHVS and CDR2 FNYEAQ. Deletions cut 0 bases from V and 11 bases from J, with 14 bases between. The CDR3 DNA is TGTGCCAGCAGCTTAGCCACGGGACAAACGGCACCCCTCCACTTT. Encoded protein: CASSLATGQTAPLHF.

This chain joins TRBV25-1 and TRBJ2-1, with TRBD1 matching over 10 bases. Germline loops: CDR1 MGHDK, CDR2 SYGVNS. This CDR3 has 16 residues. V trimming: 7 bases; J trimming: 4 bases; junction bases outside the gene matches: 10. The CDR3 bases are TGTGCCAGCACGGGACAGGGGCCCTCAAATTACAATGAGCAGTTCTTC. Translated: CASTGQGPSNYNEQFF.

V and J are TRBV7-2 and TRBJ2-7; D may be TRBD1 (6 bases). This CDR3 is built from 15 residues. Trimming removed 5 bases from V and 0 bases from J, with 14 bases in between. Germline lookup yields CDR1 SGHTA and CDR2 FQGNSA. The CDR3 loop reads CASSLGQMSSYEQYF. CDR3 DNA: TGTGCCAGCAGCCTCGGACAGATGAGCTCCTACGAGCAGTACTTC.

V and J are TRBV5-4 and TRBJ1-3, with a possible D match to TRBD1 (6 bases). The germline gives CDR1 SGHNT, CDR2 YYREEE (reference sequence). V lost 4 bases and J 1 base, leaving 9 bases between the germline ends. This CDR3 region has 14 residues. Here the CDR3 reads CASSLQGSGNTIYF. CDR3 in DNA: TGTGCCAGCAGCCTACAGGGTTCTGGAAACACCATATATTTT.

This sequence joins TRBV7-9 and TRBJ1-1; D is unresolved. V was trimmed by 2 bases and J by 6 bases, leaving 19 bases between them. Per the germline V gene, CDR1 is SEHNR and CDR2 is FQNEAQ (reference sequence). The CDR3 sequence is 16 residues long. CDR3 region: CASSLPRWRYGAEAFF. Written as DNA, the CDR3 is TGTGCCAGCAGCTTACCAAGATGGAGGTATGGGGCTGAAGCTTTCTTT. Based on the CDR3 plus reference TRBV7-9 and TRBJ1-1, the full variable domain is DTGVSQNPRHKITKRGQNVTFRCDPISEHNRLYWYRQTLGQGPEFLTYFQNEAQLEKSRLLSDRFSAERPKGSFSTLEIQRTEQGDSAMYLCASSLPRWRYGAEAFFGQGTRLTVV.

The chain carries TRBV7-8 and TRBJ1-3; D is unclear. Germline-derived CDR1 and CDR2 are SGHVS and FQNEAQ. V gave up 4 bases and J gave up 1 base, with 11 bases separating them. This CDR3 is 15 amino acids long. The CDR3 reads CASSSYSGSGNTIYF. CDR3 in DNA: TGTGCCAGCAGCTCGTACAGTGGGTCTGGAAACACCATATATTTT.

The chain carries TRBV7-9 and TRBJ1-1; D is ambiguous. The germline gives CDR1 SEHNR, CDR2 FQNEAQ (reference sequence). V was clipped by 5 bases and J by 0 bases, with 13 bases between them. The CDR3 is 15 residues long. The CDR3 coding sequence is TGTGCCAGCAGCCTAGATGGCAGGCTGAACACTGAAGCTTTCTTT. This gives the protein CASSLDGRLNTEAFF.

A few counts support this clone. V gene TRBV19 combines with J gene TRBJ2-5; tentative D call: TRBD1 (6 bases). The J call is uncertain, as TRBJ2-7 better fits the DNA end. The CDR3 consists of 15 residues. Germline CDR1 and CDR2: LNHDA and SQIVND (reference sequence). The DNA for the CDR3 is TGTGCCAGTAGTATCGGTTTCGGCAGGGGCTACGAGCAGTACTTC. It translates to CASSIGFGRGYEQYF.

This chain joins TRBV4-1 and TRBJ2-7; TRBD1 is a possible D gene (6 bases). Looked up from germline, CDR1 is MGHRA and CDR2 is YSYEKL. This CDR3 spans 15 amino acids. The V gene lost 3 bases and the J gene lost 1 base, with 13 bases spanning the gap. The CDR3 spells CASSQPGHGSYEQYF. The DNA for the CDR3 is TGCGCCAGCAGCCAGCCGGGACATGGGTCCTACGAGCAGTACTTC.

CDR3 in amino acids: CASSITGGSRSTEAFF. In DNA, the CDR3 is TGTGCCAGCAGCATCACAGGGGGCTCTAGGAGCACTGAAGCTTTCTTT. The chain combines TRBV11-1 with TRBJ1-1; the match to TRBD1 covers 9 bases. Trimming at V came to 5 bases and at J to 4 bases, leaving 11 bases not matched to a gene. CDR1 and CDR2 from the germline V gene are SGHAT and FQDESV (reference sequence). There are 16 residues in the CDR3.

The chain couples TRBV25-1 to TRBJ2-3; the match to TRBD2 covers 9 bases. This CDR3 region has 15 residues. Germline V gives CDR1 MGHDK, CDR2 SYGVNS. The V gene end was trimmed by 7 bases and the J gene end by 0 bases; junction bases not matched to a gene: 5. DNA of the CDR3: TGTGCCAGCACCCAGCGGGGGGTTAGCACAGATACGCAGTATTTT. Amino acids: CASTQRGVSTDTQYF.

This clone was counted a few times. The rearrangement uses TRBV2 and TRBJ2-1; a possible D gene is TRBD2 (6 bases). In germline, CDR1 is SNHLY, CDR2 FYNNEI. This CDR3 region has 15 residues. Trimming left V 7 bases short and J 6 bases short, with 19 bases between. The CDR3 coding sequence is TGTGCCAGCACACTCCGGCTCCGGGGGTTCAATGAGCAGTTCTTC. It specifies CASTLRLRGFNEQFF. Using reference TRBV2 and TRBJ2-1 for the parts outside the CDR3, the full variable domain is EPEVTQTPSHQVTQMGQEVILRCVPISNHLYFYWYRQILGQKVEFLVSFYNNEISEKSEIFDDQFSVERPDGSNFTLKIRSTKLEDSAMYFCASTLRLRGFNEQFFGPGTRLTVL.

This chain links TRBV19 with TRBJ2-7; 9 bases are shared with TRBD1. The CDR3 covers 15 residues. The germline V gene encodes CDR1 LNHDA and CDR2 SQIVND (reference sequence). Trimming removed 4 bases from V and 3 bases from J; junction bases left unmatched: 7. The CDR3: CASSKQGQGNYEQYF. In DNA form, the CDR3 reads TGTGCCAGTAGTAAGCAAGGACAGGGGAACTACGAGCAGTACTTC.

The V gene is TRBV6-4, the J gene TRBJ1-6; D unresolved. The length of the CDR3 is 15 residues. V was shortened by 7 bases and J by 9 bases, with 19 bases between the two germline ends. Germline CDR1 MRHNA, CDR2 SNTAGT. CDR3 sequence reads: CASKLEAAHGSPLHF. CDR3 DNA: TGTGCCAGCAAATTAGAAGCCGCTCATGGTTCACCCCTCCACTTT.

This clone appeared a few times. The chain couples TRBV4-2 to TRBJ2-3, with D perhaps matching TRBD2 (6 bases). V lost 0 bases and J lost 6, with 13 bases in between. CDR1 is LGHNA, CDR2 YNFKEQ, per germline. The CDR3 loop spans 15 amino acids. This chain's CDR3 is CASSQDGGGVDTQYF. DNA for the CDR3: TGTGCCAGCAGCCAAGATGGCGGCGGGGTGGATACGCAGTATTTT.

V is TRBV6-5 and J is TRBJ1-1, with a possible D match to TRBD1 (5 bases). Per germline, CDR1 MNHEY and CDR2 SVGAGI. Trimming removed 4 bases at V and 1 base at J, with 13 bases between. This CDR3 region has 15 residues. The DNA of the CDR3 is TGTGCCAGCAGTTCCCCAGGCAGGGCGAACACTGAAGCTTTCTTT. Translating it yields CASSSPGRANTEAFF.

The rearrangement joins TRBV30 to TRBJ2-1, with 7 bases aligning to TRBD1. V lost 3 bases to trimming and J lost 2 bases; unmatched junction nucleotides: 4. The germline V gene has CDR1 GTSNPN and CDR2 SVGIG (reference sequence). The length of the CDR3 is 14 residues. The CDR3 sequence: CAWRKRGPYNEQFF. For the CDR3, the DNA is TGTGCCTGGAGAAAGAGGGGGCCCTACAATGAGCAGTTCTTC.

This clone came up many times. The rearrangement uses TRBV6-6 and TRBJ2-7; the D gene is possibly TRBD2 (6 bases). CDR1 is MNHNY, CDR2 SVGAGI, per germline (reference sequence). V gave up 11 bases and J gave up 3 bases, with 17 bases separating them. The CDR3 spans 13 residues. CDR3 sequence (DNA): TGTGCCGCCTCGGGGGACTCCCACTACGAGCAGTACTTC. Translating it yields CAASGDSHYEQYF.